This TCR beta chain emerged from a study of cytomegalovirus exposure and HLA in healthy donors. Whole-study context: The same platform was used for the 100 to 150 validation repertoires as for the 666 first-cohort repertoires, as reported in a later analysis.

Germline values: CDR1 DFQATT, CDR2 SNEGSKA (reference sequence). The CDR3 consists of 11 residues. Between the trimmed V and J ends, which lost 2 bases and 2 bases, there was a span of 2 bases. Here immunoSEQ multiplex PCR was the method, and the copy in TCRdb shows in-frame clones only, minus some. The sample records 250,000 to 350,000 clones, around 86% being singletons. To note about this clone: Its cognate antigen is unknown. Other DNA sequences in the sample encode the same CDR3.

Overall study results and limits: TCR clusters originating in the first cohort tended to co-occur in the 120 validation repertoires, according to a later analysis.

The donors formed part of the approximately 110-subject validation cohort, distinct from the roughly 660-subject first cohort. Source material: PBMCs. The TCR sequence derives from a woman under 30 in good health and CMV-seronegative. The V and J genes are TRBV20-1 and TRBJ2-3; no firm D call. Here the CDR3 DNA reads TGCAGTGCTAGACTCACAGATACGCAGTATTTT. Translated: CSARLTDTQYF.